This is a list of T cell receptor beta chains from one sample in a study of CD8+ T cells in alopecia areata. Libraries were prepared by immunoSEQ multiplex PCR; TCRdb keeps only in-frame clonotypes and omits some of them. In the table there are 90,000 to 150,000 clones, less than 45% of which are singletons. Sequenced sample: CD4+ T cells sorted from blood. Receptors were obtained from a human donor with alopecia areata. The CDR3 runs from the conserved cysteine through the conserved F or W. Each record gives: clone size, D gene, J gene, V gene, CDR3 protein. The D gene is left open where the match is weak. A row's size may be missing; if present it is once, few, many or a size class.

clone size: -; D gene: -; J gene: TRBJ2-1; V gene: TRBV9; CDR3 protein: CASSVDRELAYNEQFF
clone size: -; D gene: -; J gene: TRBJ2-7; V gene: TRBV2; CDR3 protein: CASAVQGEQYF
clone size: -; D gene: -; J gene: TRBJ2-1; V gene: TRBV7-2; CDR3 protein: CASSLGMSSYNEQFF
clone size: -; D gene: -; J gene: TRBJ2-6; V gene: TRBV4-1; CDR3 protein: CASSSGSSGANVLTF
clone size: -; D gene: TRBD1; J gene: TRBJ1-2; V gene: TRBV5-1; CDR3 protein: CASSPGQGASGYTF
clone size: few; D gene: TRBD2; J gene: TRBJ2-7; V gene: TRBV7-9; CDR3 protein: CASSGTSETYEQYF
clone size: -; D gene: -; J gene: TRBJ2-2; V gene: TRBV30; CDR3 protein: CAWREGPGELFF
clone size: -; D gene: -; J gene: TRBJ2-6; V gene: TRBV19; CDR3 protein: CASSTTDSGANVLTF
clone size: few; D gene: -; J gene: TRBJ2-2; V gene: TRBV29-1; CDR3 protein: CSVVLAKNTGELFF
clone size: few; D gene: -; J gene: TRBJ1-1; V gene: TRBV18; CDR3 protein: CASSFAGGDTEAFF
clone size: few; D gene: TRBD1; J gene: TRBJ1-5; V gene: TRBV7-2; CDR3 protein: CASSSRTTVRGGPQHF
clone size: few; D gene: TRBD2; J gene: TRBJ2-1; V gene: TRBV7-2; CDR3 protein: CASSPTGTSGYNEQFF
clone size: few; D gene: -; J gene: TRBJ2-2; V gene: TRBV7-9; CDR3 protein: CASSLSRNTGELFF
clone size: -; D gene: -; J gene: TRBJ1-5; V gene: TRBV30; CDR3 protein: CAWSLLPAGDQHF
clone size: -; D gene: -; J gene: TRBJ2-5; V gene: TRBV5-1; CDR3 protein: CASSLVPGAKTQYF
clone size: -; D gene: -; J gene: TRBJ2-1; V gene: TRBV14; CDR3 protein: CASSHAGTFRNEQFF
clone size: -; D gene: -; J gene: TRBJ2-1; V gene: TRBV2; CDR3 protein: CASRADYYSYNEQFF
clone size: once; D gene: -; J gene: TRBJ2-7; V gene: TRBV4-1; CDR3 protein: CASSPLQDRSYEQYF
clone size: few; D gene: -; J gene: TRBJ2-2; V gene: TRBV29-1; CDR3 protein: CSVAGRLNTGELFF
clone size: -; D gene: TRBD1; J gene: TRBJ1-5; V gene: TRBV4-3; CDR3 protein: CASSQETGNQPQHF
clone size: -; D gene: -; J gene: TRBJ1-1; V gene: TRBV29-1; CDR3 protein: CSVGPPAAEAFF
clone size: -; D gene: -; J gene: TRBJ2-1; V gene: TRBV7-9; CDR3 protein: CASSPRRLGLSSYNEQFF
clone size: -; D gene: TRBD2; J gene: TRBJ2-3; V gene: TRBV29-1; CDR3 protein: CSVRELATSTDTQYF
clone size: -; D gene: TRBD1; J gene: TRBJ1-1; V gene: TRBV19; CDR3 protein: CASSMDRLTEAFF
clone size: few; D gene: -; J gene: TRBJ1-2; V gene: TRBV7-9; CDR3 protein: CASSSSGEYGYTF
clone size: few; D gene: -; J gene: TRBJ2-4; V gene: TRBV30; CDR3 protein: CAWSPLHIIAKNIQYF
clone size: -; D gene: -; J gene: TRBJ2-3; V gene: TRBV5-1; CDR3 protein: CASSSATNTDTQYF
clone size: -; D gene: -; J gene: TRBJ1-1; V gene: TRBV11-2; CDR3 protein: CASSYGQTNTEAFF
clone size: -; D gene: -; J gene: TRBJ2-3; V gene: TRBV6-4; CDR3 protein: CASSVAAGTDTQYF
clone size: -; D gene: -; J gene: TRBJ2-3; V gene: TRBV6-5; CDR3 protein: CASTFGTSTDTQYF
clone size: -; D gene: -; J gene: TRBJ1-1; V gene: TRBV7-2; CDR3 protein: CASSLALGRDTEAFF
clone size: -; D gene: -; J gene: TRBJ2-1; V gene: TRBV18; CDR3 protein: CASSPTAGTFNEQFF
clone size: few; D gene: -; J gene: TRBJ1-2; V gene: TRBV4-1; CDR3 protein: CASSQDLAYGYTF
clone size: once; D gene: TRBD2; J gene: TRBJ2-3; V gene: TRBV5-1; CDR3 protein: CASSRGTSF
clone size: once; D gene: -; J gene: TRBJ1-5; V gene: TRBV30; CDR3 protein: CACAGGPYSNQPQHF
clone size: few; D gene: -; J gene: TRBJ2-2; V gene: TRBV7-2; CDR3 protein: CASSLAALGTGELFF
clone size: -; D gene: -; J gene: TRBJ2-2; V gene: TRBV18; CDR3 protein: CASSLQGALTGELFF
clone size: -; D gene: TRBD1; J gene: TRBJ1-2; V gene: TRBV29-1; CDR3 protein: CSVGDRGFSGYTF
clone size: -; D gene: TRBD2; J gene: TRBJ2-7; V gene: TRBV5-1; CDR3 protein: CASSGRDPLYEQYF
clone size: few; D gene: -; J gene: TRBJ1-5; V gene: TRBV7-9; CDR3 protein: CASSLGLGESNQPQHF
clone size: few; D gene: TRBD2; J gene: TRBJ2-3; V gene: TRBV4-3; CDR3 protein: CASSQLAGGTDTQYF
clone size: once; D gene: TRBD2; J gene: TRBJ2-5; V gene: TRBV5-1; CDR3 protein: CASRTGTSGSQETQYF
clone size: -; D gene: TRBD1; J gene: TRBJ2-7; V gene: TRBV7-3; CDR3 protein: CASSPGQGVHEQYF
clone size: few; D gene: -; J gene: TRBJ2-5; V gene: TRBV29-1; CDR3 protein: CSANAPGETQYF
clone size: -; D gene: -; J gene: TRBJ2-3; V gene: TRBV2; CDR3 protein: CASSGDSDTQYF
clone size: few; D gene: -; J gene: TRBJ1-2; V gene: TRBV2; CDR3 protein: CASRDNYGYTF
clone size: -; D gene: -; J gene: TRBJ2-5; V gene: TRBV7-7; CDR3 protein: CASSSVGGQETQYF
clone size: -; D gene: TRBD1; J gene: TRBJ1-5; V gene: TRBV2; CDR3 protein: CASSRETGGNQPQHF
clone size: -; D gene: -; J gene: TRBJ1-1; V gene: TRBV28; CDR3 protein: CASIPPPGREAFF
clone size: -; D gene: -; J gene: TRBJ2-7; V gene: TRBV6-5; CDR3 protein: CASSYSISGGSYEQYF
clone size: few; D gene: -; J gene: TRBJ1-1; V gene: TRBV29-1; CDR3 protein: CSVSFIFMNTEAFF
clone size: -; D gene: -; J gene: TRBJ2-1; V gene: TRBV2; CDR3 protein: CASSAISLYNEQFF
clone size: -; D gene: TRBD1; J gene: TRBJ2-3; V gene: TRBV5-1; CDR3 protein: CASNTGGRTDTQYF
clone size: few; D gene: TRBD1; J gene: TRBJ2-6; V gene: TRBV7-9; CDR3 protein: CASSPHGDRFLSGANVLTF
clone size: -; D gene: -; J gene: TRBJ2-3; V gene: TRBV7-2; CDR3 protein: CASSLIGGASDTQYF
clone size: -; D gene: -; J gene: TRBJ1-2; V gene: TRBV5-1; CDR3 protein: CASSLDGAASRGYTF
clone size: -; D gene: -; J gene: TRBJ1-2; V gene: TRBV7-2; CDR3 protein: CASSLIDGYTF
clone size: few; D gene: TRBD2; J gene: TRBJ2-7; V gene: TRBV29-1; CDR3 protein: CSVENGGSSYEQYF
clone size: -; D gene: -; J gene: TRBJ2-3; V gene: TRBV30; CDR3 protein: CAWSVRLRATQYF
clone size: -; D gene: TRBD1; J gene: TRBJ1-2; V gene: TRBV7-2; CDR3 protein: CASTPTGGGNYGYTF